The entry below describes one T cell receptor beta chain. This clonotype was observed many times. Its antigen remains undetermined. Base qualities are not at hand, and no much larger clone is one base apart. Set within a cohort of healthcare workers in London, UK, this nested case-control study involved weekly PCR testing of nasopharyngeal swabs along with blood sampling. Healthcare workers were recruited during the week of the UK lockdown, between 23 and 31 March 2020, and followed weekly for up to roughly 15 weeks. This sample is drawn from a study of early T cells in non-severe SARS-CoV-2 infection (dated by TCRdb to the early 2020s). About the study as a whole: TCR sequencing used bulk RNA from unsorted whole blood, so alpha and beta chains could not be paired.

Summary of the overall study and its limitations: VDJdb matching was skewed toward anti-spike CD8 responses, so virus-specific expansions were likely underestimated and private and CD4 specificities were missed.

The protocol used for the library was 5' RACE. Sequencing used a NextSeq 500. In the TCR library protocol, unique molecular identifiers were attached to individual cDNA molecules to correct for PCR bias and sequencing error. Both TCR alpha and beta chains were sequenced, and tight co-correlation was observed between alpha and beta sequence abundances in each sample. As for how the authors treated the data: V gene, J gene and CDR3 annotation of TCR sequences was performed with Decombinator V4. Expanded TCRs were defined as changing significantly between any two time points under a Poisson model with p below 0.0001. Abundances of TCRs were expressed as counts per million after normalisation to the total number of TCRs sequenced in each sample. VDJdb, accessed on 1 November 2021, was searched for TCRs annotated for CMV, EBV and SARS-CoV-2, and TCRs annotated for more than one antigen were excluded. The public reads were reanalyzed by TCRdb: fastp trimming at Q25, MiXCR alignment, in-frame beta chains only. Each entry is one CDR3 protein sequence, shown with its most common DNA and genes. For this entry, the V and J calls and clone size follow TCRdb and not the study's own pipeline. The sample table lists 45,000 to 75,000 distinct CDR3 sequences, 4.5% to 7% of them with a count of one. Of the sample, 6.8% is held by the ten largest clones.

Source material: whole blood. This TCR was recovered from an adult who was a healthcare worker with PCR-confirmed SARS-CoV-2 infection or an uninfected control (not recorded which).

The CDR3 region reads CASSQERRRQLGQETQYF. The bases read TGTGCCAGCAGCCAAGAACGTCGTCGGCAGCTGGGCCAAGAGACCCAGTACTTC. The chain is made from TRBV3-1 and TRBJ2-5, with no reliable assignment of the D segment. The CDR1 and CDR2 encoded by the germline V gene (reference sequence) are LGHDT and YNNKEL. V is shortened by 0 bases, J by 1 base, and the region joining them spans 18 bases. The CDR3, from cysteine to phenylalanine, totals 18 residues. Only CDR3 DNA is held: 54 bases, read in frame from base 1.